The 7 T cell receptor beta chains below all came from one sample that was sequenced in a study of T cell repertoires in cytomegalovirus infection. One entry per CDR3 protein results from TCRdb running MiXCR on the reads. The sample consists of approximately 750,000 distinct CDR3 sequences, under 40% of them appearing once. Sequenced: PBMCs. The receptors originated from a human donor in good health (CMV status not recorded). Some clones in this sample may be carry-over from other donors' samples.

This chain joins TRBV5-5 and TRBJ2-6; D is possibly TRBD1 (6 bases). The CDR3 runs 16 residues. CDR1 and CDR2 from the germline V gene are SGHKS and YYEKEE (reference sequence). V was shortened by 4 bases and J by 2 bases, with 13 bases between the two germline ends. DNA of the CDR3: TGTGCCAGCAGCGCGGACAGAATAGCTGGGGCCAACGTCCTGACTTTC. The encoded protein is CASSADRIAGANVLTF.

In its sample, this clonotype was seen a few times. J is TRBJ1-1 and V is TRBV7-8; D not certain. The germline gives CDR1 SGHVS, CDR2 FQNEAQ. Trimming took off 5 bases at V and 6 bases at J, with 22 bases between the two ends. The length of the CDR3 is 16 residues. CDR3 bases: TGTGCCAGCAGCGCGCGATCCGCGGCGCTTGCAGCTGAAGCTTTCTTT. Its translation: CASSARSAALAAEAFF.

V gene TRBV27 combines with J gene TRBJ1-6; no definite D call. Trimming removed 3 bases from V and 5 bases from J, with 8 bases in between. This CDR3 has 14 residues. Germline V gives CDR1 MNHEY, CDR2 SMNVEV (reference sequence). The CDR3 region has the DNA TGTGCCAGCAGTTTGGGGTACGATAATTCACCCCTCCACTTT. This gives the protein CASSLGYDNSPLHF.

The V call is TRBV25-1, the J call TRBJ1-1; D call uncertain. V shed 3 bases and J shed 8 bases, with 10 bases lying between them. The CDR3 has 12 residues. Per germline, CDR1 MGHDK and CDR2 SYGVNS. The CDR3: CASSDLRREAFF. CDR3 DNA sequence: TGTGCCAGCAGTGATCTCAGACGGGAAGCTTTCTTT.

This clonotype was counted many times. The V gene is TRBV7-2, the J gene TRBJ2-4; D is unclear. Germline V gene lookup returns CDR1 SGHTA and CDR2 FQGNSA. V lost 0 bases, J lost 1 base, and 4 bases lay in between. There are 14 residues in the CDR3. CDR3 loop: CASSLAGAKNIQYF. The CDR3 region has the DNA TGTGCCAGCAGCTTAGCAGGGGCCAAAAACATTCAGTACTTC.

This clonotype was observed a handful of times. This chain links TRBV20-1 with TRBJ2-1; no firm D call. This CDR3 is built from 14 residues. V was pared by 1 base and J by 0 bases, with 7 bases between. Germline loops: CDR1 DFQATT, CDR2 SNEGSKA (reference sequence). In DNA, the CDR3 is TGCAGTGCTAGAGTGCGAGGCTCCTACAATGAGCAGTTCTTC. This sequence encodes CSARVRGSYNEQFF.

V gene TRBV12-3 or TRBV12-4 combines with J gene TRBJ2-1; weak D call: TRBD2 (5 bases). CDR3 size: 17 residues. Trimming took 3 bases from V and 6 from J, leaving 21 bases between them. CDR3 sequence: CASSFTSSSTGSNEQFF. The CDR3 bases are TGTGCCAGCAGTTTTACGTCGTCTAGCACGGGATCCAATGAGCAGTTCTTC.